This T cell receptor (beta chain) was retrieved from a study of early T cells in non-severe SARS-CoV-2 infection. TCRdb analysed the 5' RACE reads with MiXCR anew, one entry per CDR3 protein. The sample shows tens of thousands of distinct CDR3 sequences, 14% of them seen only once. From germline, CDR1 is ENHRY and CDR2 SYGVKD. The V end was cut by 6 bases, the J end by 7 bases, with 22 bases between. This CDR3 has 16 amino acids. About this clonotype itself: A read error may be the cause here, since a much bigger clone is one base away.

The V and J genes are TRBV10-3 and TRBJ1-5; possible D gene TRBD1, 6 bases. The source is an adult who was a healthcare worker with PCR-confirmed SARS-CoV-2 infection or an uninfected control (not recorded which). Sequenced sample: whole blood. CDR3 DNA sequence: TGTGCCATCAGCAGGTGGAGCGGGGGCGTTGAACAGCCCCAGCATTTT. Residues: CAISRWSGGVEQPQHF.